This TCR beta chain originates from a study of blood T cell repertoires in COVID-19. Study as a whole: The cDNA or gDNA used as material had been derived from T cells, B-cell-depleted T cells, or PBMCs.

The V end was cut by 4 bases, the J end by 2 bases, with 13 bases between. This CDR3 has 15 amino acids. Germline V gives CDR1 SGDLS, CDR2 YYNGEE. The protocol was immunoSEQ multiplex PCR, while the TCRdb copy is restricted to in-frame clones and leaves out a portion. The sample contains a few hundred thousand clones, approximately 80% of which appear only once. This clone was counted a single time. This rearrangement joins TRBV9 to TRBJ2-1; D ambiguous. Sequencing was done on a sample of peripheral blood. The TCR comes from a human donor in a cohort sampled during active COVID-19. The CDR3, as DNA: TGTGCCAGCAGCCCGATAGTGAGCACCTACAATGAGCAGTTCTTC. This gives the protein CASSPIVSTYNEQFF.